This T cell receptor beta chain derives from a study of cytomegalovirus exposure and HLA in healthy donors. Worth noting for this clone: Its target is unknown.

The V end was cut by 0 bases, the J end by 3 bases, with 18 bases between. Looked up from germline, CDR1 is SQVTM and CDR2 is ANQGSEA. The CDR3 is 17 residues long. Broader study findings: Specificity for CMV antigens was confirmed in vitro for three of the CMV-associated chains. Rarity characterized most TCR sequences, yet some public TCRs appeared in many donors.

Donors counted as nominally healthy when sampled, yet unrecorded immune exposures were likely. The PCR had 60 Vbeta and 13 Jbeta primers. Using immunoSEQ multiplex PCR, the repertoire was profiled, and TCRdb retains in-frame clones only, with some absent. The table shows roughly 120,000 clones, with 55% to 65% occurring only once. The genes are TRBV29-1 and TRBJ1-3; weak D call: TRBD1 (6 bases). This sequence was found in a middle-aged man in good health and CMV-seropositive. Specimen: PBMCs. The CDR3 sequence: CSVEEPATGLFGNTIYF. The CDR3 DNA follows: TGCAGCGTTGAAGAACCCGCGACAGGTTTATTTGGAAACACCATATATTTT.